This record concerns one T cell receptor beta chain sequence. What it recognizes is unknown. TCRdb reprocessed the 5' RACE reads via MiXCR and lists one record per CDR3 protein. The sample lists around 440,000 distinct CDR3 sequences, roughly 15% seen once, with just over 1% in the top ten. The data were taken from a study of CD8 T cells in ankylosing spondylitis. Study observations and caveats: Roughly eight highly homologous variants made up a TCR beta motif that seemed to typify ankylosing spondylitis blood.

Germline V gives CDR1 ENHRY, CDR2 SYGVKD. V was cut by 10 bases and J by 1 base, with 16 bases left in between. CDR3 length: 14 residues. The specimen sequenced was blood, either unsorted or a sorted T cell fraction (not recorded which). The receptor was isolated from a male donor with ankylosing spondylitis. The chain combines TRBV10-3 with TRBJ1-1; a weak D match, TRBD1 (5 bases). The CDR3 DNA reads TGTGCCAGCCGGGACCCCTCTCGGAACACTGAAGCTTTCTTT. It specifies CASRDPSRNTEAFF.